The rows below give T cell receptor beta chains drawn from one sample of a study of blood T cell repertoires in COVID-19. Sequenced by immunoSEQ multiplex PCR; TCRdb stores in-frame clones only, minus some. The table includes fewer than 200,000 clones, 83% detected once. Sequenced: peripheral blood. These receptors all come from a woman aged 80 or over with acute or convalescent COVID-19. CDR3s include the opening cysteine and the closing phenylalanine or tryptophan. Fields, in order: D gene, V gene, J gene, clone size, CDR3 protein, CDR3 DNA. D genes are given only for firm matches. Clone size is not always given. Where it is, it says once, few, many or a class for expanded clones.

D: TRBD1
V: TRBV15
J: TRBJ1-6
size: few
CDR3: CATSRGTGGSPLHF
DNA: TGTGCCACCAGCAGAGGGACAGGGGGATCACCCCTCCACTTT

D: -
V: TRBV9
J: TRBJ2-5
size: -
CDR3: CASSAGLGGLQETQYF
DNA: TGTGCCAGCAGCGCAGGATTGGGGGGACTTCAAGAGACCCAGTACTTC

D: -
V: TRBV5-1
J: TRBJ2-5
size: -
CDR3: CASSLYSGAQETQYF
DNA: TGCGCCAGCAGCTTGTACAGTGGGGCCCAAGAGACCCAGTACTTC

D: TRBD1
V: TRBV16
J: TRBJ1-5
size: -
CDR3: CASSQSRDRGPYSNQPQHF
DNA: TGTGCCAGCAGCCAATCAAGGGACAGGGGCCCCTATAGCAATCAGCCCCAGCATTTT

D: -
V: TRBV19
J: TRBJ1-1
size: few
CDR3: CASIRQGGMNTEAFF
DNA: TGTGCCAGTATAAGGCAGGGAGGGATGAACACTGAAGCTTTCTTT

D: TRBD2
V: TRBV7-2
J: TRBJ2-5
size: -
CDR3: CASSFRTSGYQETQYF
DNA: TGTGCCAGCAGCTTTAGGACTAGCGGATATCAAGAGACCCAGTACTTC

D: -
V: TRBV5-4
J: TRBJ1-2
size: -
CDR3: CASSLVAGATANYGYTF
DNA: TGTGCCAGCAGCTTGGTGGCAGGGGCGACAGCTAACTATGGCTACACCTTC

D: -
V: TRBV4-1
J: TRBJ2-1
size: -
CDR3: CASRGLLGGDEQFF
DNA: TGCGCCAGCAGGGGACTGCTAGGTGGGGATGAGCAGTTCTTC

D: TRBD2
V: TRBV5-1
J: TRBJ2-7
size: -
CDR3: CASSRTSETYEQYF
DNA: TGCGCCAGCAGTCGGACTAGCGAAACCTACGAGCAGTACTTC

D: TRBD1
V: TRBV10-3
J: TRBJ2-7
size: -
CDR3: CAISAGTDPTYEQYF
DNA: TGTGCCATCAGTGCAGGGACAGACCCTACCTACGAGCAGTACTTC

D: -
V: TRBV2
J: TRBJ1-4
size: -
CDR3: CASSYRSPNEKLFF
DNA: TGTGCCAGCAGCTACAGGTCACCGAATGAAAAACTGTTTTTT

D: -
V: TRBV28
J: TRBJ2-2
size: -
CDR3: CASSQTGSNTGELFF
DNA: TGTGCCAGCAGTCAGACAGGTTCGAACACCGGGGAGCTGTTTTTT

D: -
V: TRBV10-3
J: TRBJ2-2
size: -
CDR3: CAISKGARGNTGELFF
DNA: TGTGCCATCAGTAAAGGGGCCAGAGGGAACACCGGGGAGCTGTTTTTT

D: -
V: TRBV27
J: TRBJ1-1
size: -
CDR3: CASSQVRSPEFGVAFF
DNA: TGTGCCAGCAGCCAAGTACGTTCACCCGAGTTCGGAGTCGCTTTCTTT

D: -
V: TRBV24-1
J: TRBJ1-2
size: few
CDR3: CATRASGNYGYTF
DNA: TGTGCCACCAGGGCCTCGGGGAACTATGGCTACACCTTC

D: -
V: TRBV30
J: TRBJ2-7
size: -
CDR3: CAWTPGTYEQYF
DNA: TGTGCCTGGACCCCGGGAACCTACGAGCAGTACTTC

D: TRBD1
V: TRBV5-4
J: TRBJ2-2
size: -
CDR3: CASSGRTGGNTGELFF
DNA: TGTGCCAGCAGCGGACGGACAGGGGGTAACACCGGGGAGCTGTTTTTT

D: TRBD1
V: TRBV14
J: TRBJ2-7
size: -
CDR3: CASSRWTGKVGEQYF
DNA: TGTGCCAGCAGCCGGTGGACAGGGAAGGTTGGCGAGCAGTACTTC

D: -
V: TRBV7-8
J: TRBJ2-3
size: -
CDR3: CASSRYVRERDTQYF
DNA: TGTGCCAGCAGCCGTTATGTCCGGGAGCGCGATACGCAGTATTTT

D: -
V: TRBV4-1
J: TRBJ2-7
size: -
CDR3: CASSQHREQGAYEQYF
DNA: TGCGCCAGCAGCCAACACCGGGAACAGGGTGCCTACGAGCAGTACTTC

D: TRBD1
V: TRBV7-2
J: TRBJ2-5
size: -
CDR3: CASNHPGQGLVVETQYF
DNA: TGCGCCAGCAACCACCCGGGACAGGGGCTTGTGGTAGAGACCCAGTACTTC

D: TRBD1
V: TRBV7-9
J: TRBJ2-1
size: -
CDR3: CASSLGQGRGNEQFF
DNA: TGTGCCAGCAGCTTAGGACAGGGACGGGGCAATGAGCAGTTCTTC

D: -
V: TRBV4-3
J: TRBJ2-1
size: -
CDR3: CASSQGVATYNEQFF
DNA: TGCGCCAGCAGCCAAGGGGTAGCGACCTACAATGAGCAGTTCTTC

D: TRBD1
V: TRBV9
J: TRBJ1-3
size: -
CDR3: CASSPRTGVGNTIYF
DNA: TGTGCCAGCAGCCCGAGGACAGGGGTTGGAAACACCATATATTTT

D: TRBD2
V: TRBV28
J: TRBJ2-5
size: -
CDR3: CASSPGLAGVVETQYF
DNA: TGTGCCAGCAGTCCCGGACTAGCGGGGGTAGTGGAGACCCAGTACTTC

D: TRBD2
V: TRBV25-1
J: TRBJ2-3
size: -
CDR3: CASSGGASSTDTQYF
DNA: TGTGCCAGCAGCGGGGGGGCGTCTAGCACAGATACGCAGTATTTT

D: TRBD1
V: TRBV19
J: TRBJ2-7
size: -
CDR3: CASSLAGGTGSEQYF
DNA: TGTGCCAGTAGTTTAGCCGGCGGGACAGGGTCCGAGCAGTACTTC

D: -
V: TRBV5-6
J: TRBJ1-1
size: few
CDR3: CASSLDGELGAFF
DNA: TGTGCCAGCAGCTTGGATGGAGAGTTAGGAGCTTTCTTT

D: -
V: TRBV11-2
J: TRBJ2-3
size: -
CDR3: CASSVSGTVDTQYF
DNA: TGTGCCAGCAGCGTTAGCGGGACAGTTGATACGCAGTATTTT

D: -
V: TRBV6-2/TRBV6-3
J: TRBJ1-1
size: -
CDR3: CASSSLRVVTEAFF
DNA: TGTGCCAGCAGTTCCCTCAGGGTGGTCACTGAAGCTTTCTTT

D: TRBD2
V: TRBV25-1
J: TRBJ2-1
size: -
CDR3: CASSDPRAGAQNEQFF
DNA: TGTGCCAGCAGTGATCCGAGAGCGGGAGCGCAGAATGAGCAGTTCTTC

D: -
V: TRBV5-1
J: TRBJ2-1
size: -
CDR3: CASSLLGPRATNEQFF
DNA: TGCGCCAGCAGCTTGTTGGGGCCTCGAGCCACCAATGAGCAGTTCTTC

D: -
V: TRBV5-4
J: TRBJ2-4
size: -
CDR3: CASSSGVGVKNIQYF
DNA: TGTGCCAGCAGCTCGGGTGTAGGTGTCAAAAACATTCAGTACTTC

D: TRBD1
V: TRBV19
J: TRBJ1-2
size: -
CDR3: CASSTSAGTASNYGYTF
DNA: TGTGCCAGTAGTACCAGCGCCGGGACAGCTTCGAACTATGGCTACACCTTC

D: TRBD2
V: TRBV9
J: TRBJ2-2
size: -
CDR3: CASSVVTSGNTGELFF
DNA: TGTGCCAGCAGCGTAGTGACTAGCGGGAACACCGGGGAGCTGTTTTTT

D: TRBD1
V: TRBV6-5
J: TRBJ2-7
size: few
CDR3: CASSSRGLEQYF
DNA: TGTGCCAGCAGTTCCAGGGGGCTGGAGCAGTACTTC

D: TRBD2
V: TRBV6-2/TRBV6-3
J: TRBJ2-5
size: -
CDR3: CASSSGLAGSLGTQYF
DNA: TGTGCCAGCAGTTCCGGACTAGCGGGTTCCTTGGGGACCCAGTACTTC

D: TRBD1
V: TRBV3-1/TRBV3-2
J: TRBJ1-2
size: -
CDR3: CASSQRRQGTYGYTF
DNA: TGTGCCAGCAGCCAACGGAGACAGGGGACGTATGGCTACACCTTC

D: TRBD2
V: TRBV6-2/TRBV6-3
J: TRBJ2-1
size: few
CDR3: CASSFRLAGALDNEQFF
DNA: TGTGCCAGCAGTTTCCGACTAGCGGGAGCCCTTGACAATGAGCAGTTCTTC

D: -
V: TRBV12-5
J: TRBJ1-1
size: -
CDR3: CASGLGLGEGTEAFF
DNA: TGTGCTAGTGGTTTGGGCCTCGGGGAGGGGACTGAAGCTTTCTTT

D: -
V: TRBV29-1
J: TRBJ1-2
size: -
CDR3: CSVNTGYGYTF
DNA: TGCAGCGTTAACACGGGCTATGGCTACACCTTC

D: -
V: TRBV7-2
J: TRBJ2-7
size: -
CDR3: CASSPKGYEQYF
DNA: TGTGCCAGCAGCCCTAAGGGGTACGAGCAGTACTTC

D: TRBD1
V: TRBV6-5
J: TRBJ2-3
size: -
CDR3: CASSTGTGRTDTQYF
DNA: TGTGCCAGCAGTACCGGGACAGGGCGGACAGATACGCAGTATTTT

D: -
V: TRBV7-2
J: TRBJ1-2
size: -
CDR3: CASSLSPPLFPYGYTF
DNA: TGTGCCAGCAGCTTAAGTCCCCCCCTATTCCCCTATGGCTACACCTTC

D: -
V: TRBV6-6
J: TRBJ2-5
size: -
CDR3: CASSGYLGSQETQYF
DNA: TGTGCCAGCAGTGGCTACTTGGGCTCTCAAGAGACCCAGTACTTC

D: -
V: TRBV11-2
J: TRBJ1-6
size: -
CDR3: CASSFGRDSPLHF
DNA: TGTGCCAGCAGCTTTGGGCGGGACTCACCCCTCCACTTT